A single sample gave rise to the 32 T cell receptor beta chains below, sequenced in a study of OX40 agonist ivuxolimab in advanced cancers. Here immunoSEQ multiplex PCR was the method, and the copy in TCRdb shows in-frame clones only, minus some. This table has approximately 40,000 clones, approximately 90% appearing once. Material: CD4+ or CD8+ T cells sorted from blood, obtained in a trial of the OX40 agonist ivuxolimab. These receptors originate from an adult with an advanced solid tumor such as melanoma, head and neck, liver or kidney cancer.

The chain joins TRBV7-9 to TRBJ2-2; D is uncertain. The length of the CDR3 is 14 residues. Germline CDR1 reads SEHNR; CDR2 reads FQNEAQ (reference sequence). The V gene lost 4 bases and the J gene lost 7 bases, with 13 bases spanning the gap. The CDR3 nucleotides read TGTGCCAGCAGCTCCACCGTGGCAATCGGGGAGCTGTTTTTT. Translation: CASSSTVAIGELFF.

The chain links TRBV2 to TRBJ2-2, with 10 bases fitting TRBD2. The CDR3 has 18 amino acids. The V gene's germline CDR1 is SNHLY and CDR2 FYNNEI. The V gene end was trimmed by 6 bases and the J gene end by 0 bases; junction bases not matched to a gene: 10. CDR3 sequence reads: CASRETGTSASNTGELFF. The CDR3 nucleotides are TGTGCCAGCAGAGAGACCGGGACTAGCGCCTCGAACACCGGGGAGCTGTTTTTT.

CDR3 residues: CASSPLGGLQAYNEQFF. The CDR3 DNA reads as TGTGCCAGCAGCCCTTTGGGGGGACTCCAGGCCTACAATGAGCAGTTCTTC. The chain joins TRBV27 to TRBJ2-1; tentatively, D is TRBD2 (6 bases). The germline V gene encodes CDR1 MNHEY and CDR2 SMNVEV (reference sequence). With 6 bases removed from V and 2 bases from J, the gap between germline ends came to 20 bases. CDR3 size: 17 residues.

V gene TRBV25-1 combines with J gene TRBJ1-6; no firm D call. Germline CDR1 MGHDK, CDR2 SYGVNS. V lost 3 bases and J lost 7, with 10 bases in between. The CDR3 spans 14 residues. The CDR3 protein is CASSDHYSNSPLHF. For the CDR3, the DNA is TGTGCCAGCAGTGATCACTATTCGAATTCACCCCTCCACTTT.

The J gene is TRBJ1-6, the V gene TRBV30; the D gene is possibly TRBD1 (5 bases). The CDR3 runs 14 residues. Trimming cost V 3 bases and J 9 bases, with 15 bases left between them. Germline CDR1 GTSNPN, CDR2 SVGIG (reference sequence). The CDR3 DNA is TGTGCCTGGAGGCCCGGGACTGCTATTTCACCCCTCCACTTT. Encoded protein: CAWRPGTAISPLHF. The full variable domain, its missing parts supplied by reference TRBV30 and TRBJ1-6, is SQTIHQWPATLVQPVGSPLSLECTVEGTSNPNLYWYRQAAGRGLQLLFYSVGIGQISSEVPQNLSASRPQDRQFILSSKKLLLSDSGFYLCAWRPGTAISPLHFGNGTRLTVT.

The CDR3 region is CASSSGLAGAGDTQYF. The CDR3, as DNA: TGTGCCAGCAGCTCCGGACTAGCGGGAGCGGGGGATACGCAGTATTTT. The rearrangement uses TRBV11-2 and TRBJ2-3; 13 nucleotides match TRBD2. Trimming at V came to 4 bases and at J to 6 bases, leaving 7 bases not matched to a gene. Per germline, CDR1 SGHAT and CDR2 FQNNGV. CDR3 length equals 16 residues.

The table lists this clone with a few counts. This chain uses TRBV6-1 with TRBJ1-4; D is possibly TRBD1 (6 bases). The CDR3 runs 18 residues. V gave up 1 base and J gave up 6 bases, with 21 bases separating them. Germline V gene data show CDR1 as MNHNS and CDR2 as SASEGT. The chain's CDR3 is CASSEGDLGGFDDEKLFF. The DNA of the CDR3 is TGTGCCAGCAGTGAAGGTGACTTAGGGGGGTTTGATGATGAAAAACTGTTTTTT.

The chain joins TRBV25-1 to TRBJ1-2, with D possibly being TRBD1 (5 bases). CDR1 and CDR2 (germline): MGHDK, SYGVNS. Deletions cut 2 bases from V and 2 bases from J, with 9 bases between. The CDR3 covers 14 residues. The CDR3 coding sequence is TGTGCCAGCAGTGAAGGGACGGGAAACTATGGCTACACCTTC. Its translation: CASSEGTGNYGYTF.

On this clone itself: Since the CDR3 does not end with the conserved phenylalanine or tryptophan, this likely comes from a read error. The V and J genes are TRBV7-9 and TRBJ1-2; D unresolved. The germline V gene has CDR1 SEHNR and CDR2 FQNEAQ (reference sequence). V lost 3 bases and J lost 2, with 7 bases in between. This CDR3 is built from 13 residues. CDR3 bases: TGTGCCAGCAGCTTGGGCGGGAACTATGGCTACACCCTC. Encoded protein: CASSLGGNYGYTL.

The chain is built from TRBV5-5 and TRBJ1-4, with D hard to call. Germline CDR1 and CDR2: SGHKS and YYEKEE (reference sequence). This CDR3 is built from 14 residues. The germline V and J ends were trimmed by 0 bases and 4 bases, with 7 bases remaining between them. The CDR3 protein is CASSLGQHNEKLFF. The CDR3 region has the DNA TGTGCCAGCAGCTTGGGTCAGCATAATGAAAAACTGTTTTTT.

The chain uses TRBV19 and TRBJ1-1; no clear D. V dropped 1 base and J dropped 0 bases, with 3 bases sitting between them. CDR3 size: 13 residues. Germline values: CDR1 LNHDA, CDR2 SQIVND (reference sequence). This chain's CDR3 is CASSIAMNTEAFF. CDR3 bases: TGTGCCAGTAGTATAGCAATGAACACTGAAGCTTTCTTT.

V usage is TRBV10-3 and J usage is TRBJ2-3; D not certain. The V end was cut by 1 base, the J end by 3 bases, with 8 bases between. This CDR3 contains 14 residues. CDR1 and CDR2 from the germline V gene are ENHRY and SYGVKD. CDR3 amino acids: CAISELTLTDTQYF. CDR3 coding DNA: TGTGCCATCAGTGAGTTGACCCTGACAGATACGCAGTATTTT.

Relative to its sample, this clone is medium-sized. This chain connects TRBV27 to TRBJ1-5, with 7 bases lining up with TRBD1. Unmatched junction bases numbered 7, after V lost 8 bases and J lost 6 bases. The CDR3 contains 13 residues. Germline V gene sequence: CDR1 MNHEY, CDR2 SMNVEV (reference sequence). The CDR3 loop is CASGDRVPQPQHF. The CDR3 DNA reads TGTGCCAGCGGTGACAGGGTACCTCAGCCCCAGCATTTT.

The rearrangement links TRBV27 to TRBJ2-2, with D hard to call. Germline-derived CDR1 and CDR2 are MNHEY and SMNVEV (reference sequence). The CDR3 has 13 residues. Trimming removed 8 bases at V and 4 bases at J, with 11 bases between. The CDR3 loop reads CASSTIPTGELFF. In DNA form, the CDR3 reads TGTGCCAGCTCGACAATACCCACCGGGGAGCTGTTTTTT.

A single count supports this clone. V is TRBV25-1 and J is TRBJ2-7; the D is unclear. V lost 6 bases and J lost 2, with 5 bases in between. Looked up from germline, CDR1 is MGHDK and CDR2 is SYGVNS. The CDR3 is made up of 11 amino acids. For the CDR3, the DNA is TGTGCCAGCAGCCGAACCTACGAGCAGTACTTC. This codes for CASSRTYEQYF.

This rearrangement joins TRBV6-5 to TRBJ2-5; tentative D call: TRBD2 (6 bases). The CDR3 consists of 13 residues. Germline CDR1 is MNHEY and CDR2 is SVGAGI. V shed 6 bases and J shed 7 bases, with 15 bases lying between them. The CDR3 DNA is TGTGCCAGCAGCCCTGGGACCGGGGGGACCCAGTACTTC. It translates to CASSPGTGGTQYF.

In this sample, this clone turned up once. The V call is TRBV7-9, the J call TRBJ2-7; 10 bases map to TRBD1. From germline, CDR1 is SEHNR and CDR2 FQNEAQ (reference sequence). Trimming at V came to 5 bases and at J to 4 bases, leaving 11 bases not matched to a gene. CDR3 length equals 16 residues. The CDR3 nucleotides read TGTGCCAGCAGCCCCGCCGGGACAGGGGTTAGGTACGAGCAGTACTTC. Protein sequence: CASSPAGTGVRYEQYF.

This clone turned up a few times. The chain carries TRBV5-6 and TRBJ2-7; no clear D gene. The CDR3 length is 11 residues. V was shortened by 2 bases and J by 8 bases, with 8 bases between the two germline ends. Looked up from germline, CDR1 is SGHDT and CDR2 is YYEEEE. CDR3 region: CASSLDEKQYF. The CDR3 nucleotides are TGTGCCAGCAGCTTAGATGAGAAGCAGTACTTC.

The chain uses TRBV5-1 and TRBJ2-1; the match to TRBD2 covers 9 bases. The ends lost 4 bases at V and 2 bases at J; junction bases unmatched: 4. The CDR3 is made up of 15 amino acids. CDR1 is SGHRS and CDR2 is YFSETQ in the germline V gene. The CDR3 spells CASSQRLAAYNEQFF. CDR3 nucleotide sequence: TGCGCCAGCAGCCAGAGACTAGCGGCCTACAATGAGCAGTTCTTC.

The rearrangement uses TRBV28 and TRBJ2-1, with 7 bases aligning to TRBD2. This CDR3 spans 16 amino acids. CDR1 and CDR2 (germline): MDHEN, SYDVKM. Germline trimming cut 3 bases from V and 9 bases from J; bases unmatched to any gene: 14. The CDR3 DNA follows: TGTGCCAGCAGTTTCGCCAGGGAGGGTGGATCATGTGAGCAGTTCTTC. Translated, it gives CASSFAREGGSCEQFF.

This chain connects TRBV21-1 to TRBJ2-3; the listed D gene, TRBD2, was not tested against the DNA. TRBV21-1 represents a pseudogene. The length of the CDR3 is 17 residues. This CDR3 is CASSKVGPGEGSDTQYF. The CDR3 nucleotides are TGTGCCAGCAGCAAAGTAGGCCCGGGAGAGGGGTCAGATACGCAGTATTTT.

The chain combines TRBV27 with TRBJ2-7; D is possibly TRBD1 or TRBD2 (5 bases each). CDR1 is MNHEY, CDR2 SMNVEV, per germline (reference sequence). There are 13 residues in the CDR3. Trimming removed 5 bases from V and 3 bases from J, with 11 bases in between. CDR3 bases: TGTGCCAGCAGTCCCGGGACCGTCTACGAGCAGTACTTC. This translates into CASSPGTVYEQYF.

The chain recombines TRBV7-8 with TRBJ2-7; 9 nucleotides align to TRBD1. Germline CDR1 and CDR2: SGHVS and FQNEAQ. Trimming cost V 7 bases and J 1 base; bases outside gene matches: 5. This CDR3 contains 14 residues. Here the CDR3 DNA reads TGTGCCAGCACCACCGGGACAGGGTCCTACGAGCAGTACTTC. Translation: CASTTGTGSYEQYF. Filled out from reference TRBV7-8 and TRBJ2-7, the complete variable domain reads GAGVSQSPRYKVAKRGQDVALRCDPISGHVSLFWYQQALGQGPEFLTYFQNEAQLDKSGLPSDRFFAERPEGSVSTLKIQRTQQEDSAVYLCASTTGTGSYEQYFGPGTRLTVT.

The chain recombines TRBV4-1 with TRBJ2-5; 8 bases are a match to TRBD2. After removal of 4 bases from V and 1 base from J, the junction contained 5 bases not matched to a gene. The germline V gene has CDR1 MGHRA and CDR2 YSYEKL. The CDR3 spans 15 residues. The CDR3 DNA reads as TGCGCCAGCAGCCCACAGCGGGAGAGCCAAGAGACCCAGTACTTC. It is translated as CASSPQRESQETQYF.

The gene calls are TRBV7-6 and TRBJ1-5, with 7 bases identical to TRBD1. With 5 bases clipped from V and 1 base from J, the junction kept 8 bases outside the gene matches. The CDR3 consists of 16 residues. Germline V CDR1 and CDR2: SGHVS, FNYEAQ. DNA for the CDR3: TGTGCCAGCAGCCCGACGACAGGGTCGAGCAATCAGCCCCAGCATTTT. Translating gives CASSPTTGSSNQPQHF.

The chain couples TRBV11-2 to TRBJ2-2; 7 bases are shared with TRBD2. This CDR3 has 16 residues. J gave up 4 bases and V 4 bases, and 9 bases lay outside the gene matches. The V gene's germline CDR1 is SGHAT and CDR2 FQNNGV. The chain's CDR3 is CASSSVAGVFTGELFF. The CDR3 DNA reads TGTGCCAGCAGCTCGGTGGCGGGAGTATTCACCGGGGAGCTGTTTTTT.

This chain uses TRBV7-2 with TRBJ2-1; 7 bases are shared with TRBD2. There are 15 residues in the CDR3. Per the germline V gene, CDR1 is SGHTA and CDR2 is FQGNSA. The V gene end was trimmed by 5 bases and the J gene end by 2 bases; junction bases not matched to a gene: 6. CDR3 in amino acids: CASSRLADAYNEQFF. CDR3 nucleotides: TGTGCCAGCAGCCGACTAGCTGACGCCTACAATGAGCAGTTCTTC.

The V gene is TRBV4-2, the J gene TRBJ1-5; unclear D gene. This CDR3 comprises 15 residues. V was clipped by 0 bases and J by 3 bases, with 9 bases between them. Germline CDR1 LGHNA, CDR2 YNFKEQ. The CDR3: CASSQDSGFNQPQHF. CDR3 sequence (DNA): TGTGCCAGCAGCCAAGATTCGGGTTTCAATCAGCCCCAGCATTTT.

The rearrangement links TRBV29-1 to TRBJ2-2; D is uncertain. The CDR3 contains 15 residues. The germline V gene has CDR1 SQVTM and CDR2 ANQGSEA. V lost 1 base and J lost 2, with 11 bases in between. The CDR3 spells CSVEVGFGNTGELFF. Written as DNA, the CDR3 is TGCAGCGTTGAAGTCGGATTTGGCAACACCGGGGAGCTGTTTTTT.

The V gene is TRBV7-3, the J gene TRBJ2-3; weak D call: TRBD1 (5 bases). Per the germline V gene, CDR1 is SGHTA and CDR2 is FQGTGA. This CDR3 comprises 18 residues. V was shortened by 5 bases and J by 0 bases, with 21 bases between the two germline ends. The CDR3 is CASSPILVLGASTDTQYF. CDR3 nucleotides: TGTGCCAGCAGCCCAATTTTGGTCCTAGGGGCTAGCACAGATACGCAGTATTTT.

This chain joins TRBV28 and TRBJ2-3, with a tentative D call TRBD2 (6 bases). The CDR3 is 12 residues long. Trimming cost V 5 bases and J 5 bases, with 8 bases left between them. CDR1 and CDR2 (germline): MDHEN, SYDVKM. The CDR3 reads CASSLGGDTQYF. CDR3 DNA sequence: TGTGCCAGCAGTCTGGGAGGAGATACGCAGTATTTT.

The rearrangement links TRBV7-3 to TRBJ2-1; D is ambiguous. The CDR3 is made up of 12 amino acids. V lost 0 bases and J lost 8, with 5 bases in between. Germline V gene sequence: CDR1 SGHTA, CDR2 FQGTGA. CDR3 coding DNA: TGTGCCAGCAGCTTAACGGGTGATGAGCAGTTCTTC. Translated: CASSLTGDEQFF.